The clone carrying this TCR beta chain was seen repeatedly, ten times or more. This CDR3 spans 15 amino acids. Germline V gene data show CDR1 as MDHEN and CDR2 as SYDVKM. V was clipped by 5 bases and J by 6 bases; unmatched bases: 7. The sample comes from a study of identical twins. TCRdb processed the 5' RACE reads anew with MiXCR; each CDR3 protein has one entry. This table holds approximately 220,000 distinct CDR3 sequences, under 10% found once. This sample was also put to use in a study of yellow fever vaccine responses in identical twins. This second study says: Twin vaccine T cell responses reportedly seemed partly convergent, partly personalized.

Sample: memory (CD45RO+) T cells sorted from blood. The receptor's source is a young woman in good health. The chain joins TRBV28 to TRBJ2-2; 9 nucleotides agree with TRBD2. In DNA form, the CDR3 reads TGTGCCAGCAGTCGAAAGACTAGCGGTCCCGGGGAGCTGTTTTTT. Encoded protein: CASSRKTSGPGELFF. The complete variable domain, with remaining parts taken from reference TRBV28 and TRBJ2-2, reads DVKVTQSSRYLVKRTGEKVFLECVQDMDHENMFWYRQDPGLGLRLIYFSYDVKMKEKGDIPEGYSVSREKKERFSLILESASTNQTSMYLCASSRKTSGPGELFFGEGSRLTVL.